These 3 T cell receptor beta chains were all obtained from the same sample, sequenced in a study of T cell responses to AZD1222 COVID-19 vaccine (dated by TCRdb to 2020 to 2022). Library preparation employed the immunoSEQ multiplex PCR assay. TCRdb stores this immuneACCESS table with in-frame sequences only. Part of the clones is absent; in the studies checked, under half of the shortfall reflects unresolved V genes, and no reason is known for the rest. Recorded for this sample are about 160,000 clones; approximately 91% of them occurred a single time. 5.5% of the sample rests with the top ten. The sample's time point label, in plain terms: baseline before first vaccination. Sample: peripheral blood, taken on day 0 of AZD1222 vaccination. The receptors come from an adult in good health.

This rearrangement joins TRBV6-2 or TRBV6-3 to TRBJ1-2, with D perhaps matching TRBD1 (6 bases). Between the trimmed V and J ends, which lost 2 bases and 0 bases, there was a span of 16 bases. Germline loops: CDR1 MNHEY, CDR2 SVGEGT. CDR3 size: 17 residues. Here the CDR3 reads CASSYPQGGGPNYGYTF. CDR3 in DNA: TGTGCCAGCAGTTACCCCCAGGGAGGGGGACCTAACTATGGCTACACCTTC.

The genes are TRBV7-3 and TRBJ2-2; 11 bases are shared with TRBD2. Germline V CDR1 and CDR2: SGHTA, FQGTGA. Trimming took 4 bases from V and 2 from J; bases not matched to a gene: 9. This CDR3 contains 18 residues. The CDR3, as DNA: TGTGCCAGCAGCTCCCGGGGTAGCGGGGGGGCCAACACCGGGGAGCTGTTTTTT. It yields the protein CASSSRGSGGANTGELFF.

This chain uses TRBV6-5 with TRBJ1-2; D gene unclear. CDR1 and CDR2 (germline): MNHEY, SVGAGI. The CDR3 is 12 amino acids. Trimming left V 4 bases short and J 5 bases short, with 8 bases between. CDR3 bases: TGTGCCAGCAGTTCCCCCGGATATGGCTACACCTTC. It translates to CASSSPGYGYTF.